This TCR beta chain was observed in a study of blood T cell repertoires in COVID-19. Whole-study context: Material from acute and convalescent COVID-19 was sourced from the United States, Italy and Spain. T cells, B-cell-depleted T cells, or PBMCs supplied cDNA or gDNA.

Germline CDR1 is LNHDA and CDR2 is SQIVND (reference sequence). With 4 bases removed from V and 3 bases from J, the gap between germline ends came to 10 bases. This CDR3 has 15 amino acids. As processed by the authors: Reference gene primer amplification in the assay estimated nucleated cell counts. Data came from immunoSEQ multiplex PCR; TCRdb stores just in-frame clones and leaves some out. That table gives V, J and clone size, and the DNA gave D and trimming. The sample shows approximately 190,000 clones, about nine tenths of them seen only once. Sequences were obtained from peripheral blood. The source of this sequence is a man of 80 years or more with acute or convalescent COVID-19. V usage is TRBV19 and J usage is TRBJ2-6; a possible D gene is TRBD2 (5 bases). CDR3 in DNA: TGTGCCAGTAGTACCAACGGGGTTGGGGCCAACGTCCTGACTTTC. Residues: CASSTNGVGANVLTF.